This T cell receptor beta chain came from a study of blood T cells in healthy people across ages. Notes on the study in general: TCR beta diversity, measured per million T cells, fell in a roughly linear way with age.

Using a J-beta primer mix together with a sample-barcoded 5' primer, a second PCR was run for roughly 7 to 11 cycles. Every cDNA molecule bore a tag from a template-switch adaptor containing 12 random nucleotides. All samples gave at least 2.5 million CDR3-containing paired-end reads. TCRdb fed the 5' RACE reads into MiXCR, producing one record per CDR3 protein. Among some 690,000 distinct CDR3 sequences listed, 20% to 25% were seen once. Trimming pared 6 bases from V and 4 bases from J, leaving 14 bases between. The CDR3 covers 14 residues. The germline V gene has CDR1 SGHTA and CDR2 FQGNSA. This clonotype has more than one count but fewer than ten. Its specificity is not known.

This sequence was found in a man aged 65 to 85 in good health. The source material was blood. The chain is built from TRBV7-2 and TRBJ2-3; no clear D. This CDR3 is CASSRQTGPDTQYF. CDR3 DNA sequence: TGTGCCAGCAGTCGTCAGACTGGCCCAGATACGCAGTATTTT. Using reference TRBV7-2 and TRBJ2-3 for the parts outside the CDR3, the full variable domain is GAGVSQSPSNKVTEKGKDVELRCDPISGHTALYWYRQSLGQGLEFLIYFQGNSAPDKSGLPSDRFSAERTGGSVSTLTIQRTQQEDSAVYLCASSRQTGPDTQYFGPGTRLTVL.